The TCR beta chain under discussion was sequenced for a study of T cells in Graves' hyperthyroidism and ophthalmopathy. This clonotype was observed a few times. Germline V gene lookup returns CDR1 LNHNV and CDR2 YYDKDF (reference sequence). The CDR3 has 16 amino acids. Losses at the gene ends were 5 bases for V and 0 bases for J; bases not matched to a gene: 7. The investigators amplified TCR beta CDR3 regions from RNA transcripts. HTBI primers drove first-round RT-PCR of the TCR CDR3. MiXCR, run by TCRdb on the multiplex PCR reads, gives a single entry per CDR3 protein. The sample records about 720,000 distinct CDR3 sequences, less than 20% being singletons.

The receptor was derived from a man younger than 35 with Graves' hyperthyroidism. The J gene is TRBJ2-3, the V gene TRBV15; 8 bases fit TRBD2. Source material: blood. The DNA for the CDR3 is TGTGCCACCAGCGGCCCTAGCGGGTTTAGCACAGATACGCAGTATTTT. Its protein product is CATSGPSGFSTDTQYF.